This TCR beta chain derives from a study of blood T cell repertoires in COVID-19. Data came from immunoSEQ multiplex PCR; TCRdb stores just in-frame clones and leaves some out. Here the sample spans about 170,000 clones, approximately 85% being singletons. V shed 7 bases and J 6 bases; nucleotides not matched to a gene: 8. Germline V gene sequence: CDR1 MDHEN, CDR2 SYDVKM. The CDR3 has 14 amino acids. In its sample, this clone was seen once. J is TRBJ2-2 and V is TRBV28; 7 bases are shared with TRBD1. This receptor was identified in an elderly man with COVID-19, enrolled during active disease. The sequencing input was peripheral blood. The CDR3 DNA follows: TGTGCCAGCAAAAGGGGGCGCGCGGCCGGGGAGCTGTTTTTT. Its translation: CASKRGRAAGELFF.